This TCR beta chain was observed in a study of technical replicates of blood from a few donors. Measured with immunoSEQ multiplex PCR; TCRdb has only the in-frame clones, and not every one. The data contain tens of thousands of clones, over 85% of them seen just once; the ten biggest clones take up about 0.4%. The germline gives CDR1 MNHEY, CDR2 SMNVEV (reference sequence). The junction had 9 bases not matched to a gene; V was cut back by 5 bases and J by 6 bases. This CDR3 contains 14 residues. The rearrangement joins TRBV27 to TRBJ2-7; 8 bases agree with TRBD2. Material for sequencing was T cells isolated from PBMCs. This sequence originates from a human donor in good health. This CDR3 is CASSPKRELPEQYF. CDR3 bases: TGTGCCAGCAGTCCTAAGCGGGAGCTCCCCGAGCAGTACTTC.